These 27 T cell receptor beta chains originate from one sample sequenced in a study of regulatory T cells in long-lasting Graves disease. Time point given: persistent/refractory GD, antithyroid drugs over 5 years with positive TRAb. PBMC RNA was the source of the TCR library. Researchers made TCR beta libraries by using iRepertoire HTBI primers and running Arm-PCR on CDR3 regions. TCRdb recomputed calls from the multiplex PCR reads with MiXCR, one row per CDR3 protein. The sample records 450,000 or so distinct CDR3 sequences, about 20% being singletons. This specimen was peripheral blood mononuclear cells (PBMCs), taken when the disease was refractory, from a patient treated with antithyroid drugs. These receptor sequences come from a female donor with Graves disease.

As to this clonotype: With a much larger clone just one base away, this may be a read error. For the CDR3, the DNA is TGTGCCAGCAGTTGCACTAGCAATCAGCCCCAGCATTTT. This sequence encodes CASSCTSNQPQHF. The rearrangement uses TRBV27 and TRBJ1-5; D call uncertain. Trimming took 4 bases from V and 0 from J, leaving 4 bases between them. The CDR3 covers 13 residues. Looked up from germline, CDR1 is MNHEY and CDR2 is SMNVEV (reference sequence).

This sequence joins TRBV7-2 and TRBJ2-7; D assignment may be TRBD1 or TRBD2 (6 bases each). Between the trimmed V and J ends, which lost 4 bases and 3 bases, there was a span of 16 bases. The CDR3 covers 15 residues. Looked up from germline, CDR1 is SGHTA and CDR2 is FQGNSA. The chain's CDR3 is CASSSSRGPGYEQYF. CDR3 nucleotides: TGTGCCAGCAGCTCCAGCCGGGGGCCGGGCTACGAGCAGTACTTC.

A few counts support this clonotype. The CDR3: CASSIGTGGGEQYF. CDR3 sequence (DNA): TGCGCCAGCAGCATCGGGACAGGGGGCGGTGAGCAGTACTTC. The V call is TRBV5-1, the J call TRBJ2-7; 12 bases map to TRBD1. Trimming removed 4 bases from V and 7 bases from J; junction bases left unmatched: 6. Germline CDR1 is SGHRS and CDR2 is YFSETQ. The CDR3 loop spans 14 amino acids.

This rearrangement joins TRBV24-1 to TRBJ2-5; TRBD1 is a possible D gene (5 bases). V was shortened by 7 bases and J by 2 bases, with 7 bases between the two germline ends. The germline CDR1 and CDR2 sequences are KGHDR and SFDVKD. This CDR3 spans 12 amino acids. The CDR3 here is CATSRAQETQYF. Here the CDR3 DNA reads TGTGCCACCAGCAGGGCTCAAGAGACCCAGTACTTC.

The sample holds one count of this clonotype. This sequence may be a read error, since a much larger clone differs from it by one base. V usage is TRBV5-1 and J usage is TRBJ1-1; no firm D call. Germline V gives CDR1 SGHRS, CDR2 YFSETQ. The CDR3 contains 12 residues. The ends were cut back, 0 bases at V and 8 bases at J, with 8 bases in the middle. CDR3 in amino acids: CASSLVGHEAFF. In nucleotides, the CDR3 is TGCGCCAGCAGCTTGGTCGGGCACGAAGCTTTCTTT.

This clonotype was observed many times. V and J are TRBV12-3 or TRBV12-4 and TRBJ1-6; D remains unclear. Between the trimmed V and J ends, which lost 6 bases and 0 bases, there was a span of 15 bases. The CDR3 contains 17 residues. The CDR3 reads CASRVGGLSSYNSPLHF. The CDR3 bases are TGTGCCAGCAGGGTTGGCGGCCTCAGCTCCTATAATTCACCCCTCCACTTT.

This clonotype was observed many times. Written as DNA, the CDR3 is TGTGCCAGCAGCTTAGGGGCGGGAGGTCAGCCCCAGCATTTT. This translates into CASSLGAGGQPQHF. The rearrangement joins TRBV11-2 to TRBJ1-5; D uncertain. The germline V gene has CDR1 SGHAT and CDR2 FQNNGV. V was pared by 1 base and J by 6 bases, with 10 bases between. The CDR3 has 14 amino acids.

On this clonotype itself: One base away lies a much larger clone, so this may be a sequencing read error. J is TRBJ1-1 and V is TRBV6-2 or TRBV6-3, with TRBD1 matching 7 bases. Germline CDR1 reads MNHEY; CDR2 reads SVGEGT. The CDR3 totals 15 residues. This CDR3 reads CAGSYSTGQVSEAFF. The CDR3, as DNA: TGTGCCGGCAGTTACTCGACCGGACAGGTATCTGAAGCTTTCTTT.

There are many counts of this clonotype. V is TRBV12-3 or TRBV12-4 and J is TRBJ2-7, with TRBD2 identical over 9 bases. This CDR3 is 15 amino acids long. V was pared by 7 bases and J by 7 bases, with 14 bases of the junction left unmatched. The CDR3: CASTARGLAGSEQYF. For the CDR3, the DNA is TGTGCCAGCACTGCTAGAGGGCTAGCGGGGTCTGAGCAGTACTTC.

The rearrangement links TRBV5-6 to TRBJ1-5; D may be TRBD1 (5 bases). CDR1 is SGHDT and CDR2 is YYEEEE in the germline V gene. This CDR3 is 14 amino acids long. V was cut by 3 bases and J by 5 bases, with 12 bases left in between. CDR3 in amino acids: CASSYRQSDQPQHF. CDR3 DNA: TGTGCCAGCAGCTACAGACAGTCCGATCAGCCCCAGCATTTT. The whole variable domain, filled in from reference TRBV5-6 and TRBJ1-5, reads DAGVTQSPTHLIKTRGQQVTLRCSPKSGHDTVSWYQQALGQGPQFIFQYYEEEERQRGNFPDRFSGHQFPNYSSELNVNALLLGDSALYLCASSYRQSDQPQHFGDGTRLSIL.

The chain employs TRBV15 and TRBJ2-3, with D unclear. Per the germline V gene, CDR1 is LNHNV and CDR2 is YYDKDF (reference sequence). Between the trimmed V and J ends, which lost 0 bases and 5 bases, there was a span of 9 bases. This CDR3 has 14 residues. CDR3 region: CATSRDLGGDTQYF. Written as DNA, the CDR3 is TGTGCCACCAGCAGAGATCTTGGCGGAGATACGCAGTATTTT.

The genes are TRBV29-1 and TRBJ2-7; a weak D match, TRBD1 (5 bases). CDR1 and CDR2 (germline): SQVTM, ANQGSEA. V lost 4 bases to trimming and J lost 2 bases, with 18 bases between them. The CDR3 contains 15 residues. The CDR3 DNA is TGCAGCGTTGGAGCCTCTGGAGACAGTACCTACGAGCAGTACTTC. As protein: CSVGASGDSTYEQYF.

The rearrangement joins TRBV4-3 to TRBJ1-1; D perhaps matches TRBD1 (6 bases). This CDR3 comprises 15 residues. With 1 base removed from V and 3 bases from J, the gap between germline ends came to 12 bases. Germline V gene data show CDR1 as LGHNA and CDR2 as YSLEER. CDR3 in amino acids: CASSQGLGQHTEAFF. CDR3 nucleotides: TGCGCCAGCAGCCAAGGGCTCGGACAGCACACTGAAGCTTTCTTT.

The chain is built from TRBV6-8 and TRBJ2-3, with TRBD2 as a possible D gene (6 bases). V shed 0 bases and J shed 3 bases, with 25 bases lying between them. Germline CDR1 is MNHGY and CDR2 is SAAAGT. The CDR3 is made up of 20 amino acids. The CDR3 protein is CASSYSHRGGAGIRTDTQYF. Here the CDR3 DNA reads TGTGCCAGCAGTTACTCGCACCGGGGCGGCGCGGGAATTCGAACAGATACGCAGTATTTT.

There are a few counts of this clonotype. In DNA, the CDR3 is TGTGCCAGCAGTTTAGAATACTTTGGGCGCAAAAACATTCAGTACTTC. Translation: CASSLEYFGRKNIQYF. J is TRBJ2-4 and V is TRBV12-3 or TRBV12-4; D remains unclear. The CDR3 spans 16 residues. V shed 1 base and J shed 3 bases, with 13 bases lying between them.

The chain combines TRBV18 with TRBJ1-5; a possible D gene is TRBD1 (6 bases). Between the trimmed V and J ends, which lost 3 bases and 4 bases, there was a span of 13 bases. The CDR3 spans 15 residues. Germline assignment: CDR1 KGHSH and CDR2 LQKENI. CDR3 sequence: CASSPIQGMNQPQHF. CDR3 nucleotide sequence: TGTGCCAGCTCACCGATACAGGGAATGAATCAGCCCCAGCATTTT.

The gene calls are TRBV29-1 and TRBJ1-2; D is perhaps TRBD1 (6 bases). The CDR3 extends over 13 amino acids. Trimming removed 4 bases from V and 7 bases from J, with 16 bases in between. CDR1 and CDR2 from the germline V gene are SQVTM and ANQGSEA. CDR3 nucleotide sequence: TGCAGCGTTGCTCGCAGGGGATATGCTGGCTACACCTTC. Its translation: CSVARRGYAGYTF.

The J gene is TRBJ1-2, the V gene TRBV7-9; D is perhaps TRBD1 (5 bases). Trimming left V 6 bases short and J 1 base short, with 9 bases between. Germline assignment: CDR1 SEHNR and CDR2 FQNEAQ (reference sequence). The CDR3 totals 13 residues. CDR3 loop: CASRHTGNYGYTF. The CDR3 DNA reads as TGTGCCAGCAGACATACAGGTAACTATGGCTACACCTTC.

The gene calls are TRBV7-2 and TRBJ2-4, with TRBD2 matching over 9 bases. Germline CDR1 and CDR2: SGHTA and FQGNSA. V lost 5 bases and J lost 5; bases outside the gene matches: 7. CDR3 size: 15 residues. The CDR3 region is CASSLERGAENIQYF. The DNA of the CDR3 is TGTGCCAGCAGCCTGGAGCGGGGGGCGGAAAACATTCAGTACTTC.

The table lists this clonotype with many counts. The V gene is TRBV7-9, the J gene TRBJ1-1; TRBD1 might be the D (5 bases). The CDR3 sequence is 14 residues long. Germline assignment: CDR1 SEHNR and CDR2 FQNEAQ (reference sequence). V lost 0 bases and J lost 6, with 11 bases in between. CDR3 in amino acids: CASSLAGRGAEAFF. Written as DNA, the CDR3 is TGTGCCAGCAGCTTAGCCGGGCGGGGCGCTGAAGCTTTCTTT.

This clonotype was seen repeatedly, ten times or more. This rearrangement joins TRBV28 to TRBJ1-1, with TRBD1 as a possible D gene (5 bases). This CDR3 region has 16 residues. The V gene's germline CDR1 is MDHEN and CDR2 SYDVKM. V was shortened by 2 bases and J by 1 base, with 14 bases between the two germline ends. CDR3 DNA: TGTGCCAGCAGTTTAATGGGACTCGGGGGGAACACTGAAGCTTTCTTT. It codes for CASSLMGLGGNTEAFF.

CDR3 amino acids: CASSEGMSGANVLTF. CDR3 nucleotides: TGTGCCAGCAGTGAAGGGATGTCTGGGGCCAACGTCCTGACTTTC. V and J are TRBV2 and TRBJ2-6, with unresolved D. This CDR3 is 15 amino acids long. The V end lost 1 base, the J end lost 1 base, and 5 bases lay between the germline ends. Germline assignment: CDR1 SNHLY and CDR2 FYNNEI.

With respect to this clonotype: At one end the junction does not follow the germline gene, possibly because of a read error. This rearrangement joins TRBV9 to TRBJ1-1; tentatively, D is TRBD1 (6 bases). The CDR3 extends over 16 amino acids. CDR1 is SGDLS and CDR2 is YYNGEE in the germline V gene. CDR3 region: CSSSDLRRGENTEAFF. CDR3 coding DNA: TGTTCCAGCAGCGACCTGAGGAGGGGGGAGAACACTGAAGCTTTCTTT. The full variable domain, with the rest looked up from reference TRBV9 and TRBJ1-1, is DSGVTQTPKHLITATGQRVTLRCSPRSGDLSVYWYQQSLDQGLQFLIQYYNGEERAKGNILERFSAQQFPDLHSELNLSSLELGDSALYFCSSSDLRRGENTEAFFGQGTRLTVV.

This clonotype occurred a few times. The V gene is TRBV12-3 or TRBV12-4, the J gene TRBJ2-7; 7 positions match TRBD2. Trimming took 7 bases from V and 1 from J; bases not matched to a gene: 7. The CDR3 contains 14 residues. The CDR3: CASTIAGVSYEQYF. DNA for the CDR3: TGTGCCAGCACTATTGCGGGGGTATCCTACGAGCAGTACTTC.

This clonotype was observed a handful of times. This sequence joins TRBV20-1 and TRBJ2-7; possible D gene TRBD1, 6 bases. The CDR3 has 16 residues. The germline gives CDR1 DFQATT, CDR2 SNEGSKA (reference sequence). V was cut by 3 bases and J by 2 bases, with 20 bases left in between. The CDR3 spells CSASSLKLDRTYEQYF. In DNA, the CDR3 is TGCAGTGCTAGTAGCCTCAAACTAGACAGGACCTACGAGCAGTACTTC.

This clonotype ranks as medium-sized. V and J are TRBV7-2 and TRBJ2-7, with a tentative D call TRBD2 (5 bases). V lost 5 bases and J 2 bases, leaving 10 bases between the germline ends. The CDR3 spans 13 residues. Germline CDR1 and CDR2: SGHTA and FQGNSA. The CDR3 protein is CASSLSGPYEQYF. The CDR3 bases are TGTGCCAGCAGCCTAAGCGGCCCCTACGAGCAGTACTTC.

Only a few counts were recorded for this clonotype. This chain joins TRBV6-2 or TRBV6-3 and TRBJ2-7; perhaps TRBD1 as D (5 bases). Trimming shortened V by 4 bases and J by 0 bases, and 16 bases separated the two germline ends. From germline, CDR1 is MNHEY and CDR2 SVGEGT. This CDR3 is 16 amino acids long. The CDR3 sequence is CASSLWAGRSSYEQYF. CDR3 sequence (DNA): TGTGCCAGCAGTTTATGGGCAGGGCGGAGCTCCTACGAGCAGTACTTC.